This TCR beta chain was observed in a study of OX40 agonist ivuxolimab in advanced cancers. The V gene's germline CDR1 is SEHNR and CDR2 FQNEAQ (reference sequence). This CDR3 has 14 amino acids. V was cut by 0 bases and J by 2 bases, with 8 bases left in between. Measured with immunoSEQ multiplex PCR; TCRdb has only the in-frame clones, and not every one. The data contain nearly 80,000 clones, approximately 85% of them singletons. The specimen was CD4+ or CD8+ T cells sorted from blood, collected in a trial of the OX40 agonist ivuxolimab. The chain recombines TRBV7-9 with TRBJ2-7; D is unresolved. The TCR originated in an adult with an advanced solid tumor such as melanoma, head and neck, liver or kidney cancer. DNA for the CDR3: TGTGCCAGCAGCTTAGCAAACACAGCCTACGAGCAGTACTTC. Translated, it gives CASSLANTAYEQYF.